The text below deals with one T cell receptor beta chain. Its target is not known. The data originate from a study of T cell responses to AZD1222 COVID-19 vaccine. Study-wide results and limits: Donors, mostly white British, included more females; clonal diversity was possibly underestimated.

Germline V gene data show CDR1 as DFQATT and CDR2 as SNEGSKA (reference sequence). Trimming pared 3 bases from V and 4 bases from J, leaving 15 bases between. The CDR3 has 14 amino acids. TCRdb's copy holds only in-frame clones and misses some; the assay was immunoSEQ multiplex PCR. Of some 140,000 clones in the sample, 85% to 95% were seen once. The chain joins TRBV20-1 to TRBJ1-2; D possibly corresponds to TRBD1 (6 bases). Sequences were derived from peripheral blood, sampled on day 0 of AZD1222 vaccination. This TCR was sampled from an adult in good health. The CDR3 reads CSASAGGPGYGYTF. The DNA of the CDR3 is TGCAGTGCTAGTGCGGGGGGCCCGGGCTATGGCTACACCTTC.